The 21 T cell receptor beta chains given below trace back to one sample, sequenced in a study of cytomegalovirus exposure and HLA in healthy donors. The primer mix had 60 Vbeta and 13 Jbeta primers. The data were produced by immunoSEQ multiplex PCR, yet TCRdb's version contains in-frame clones alone and is incomplete. Altogether some 170,000 clones are present, almost 80% being singletons, with the ten largest covering 1.3%. The sequencing input was PBMCs. These receptors all stem from a woman in her forties or fifties in good health and CMV-seronegative.

CDR3 region: CASSQETGREQYF. CDR3 bases: TGCGCCAGCAGCCAAGAGACAGGGAGGGAGCAGTACTTC. The chain links TRBV4-3 to TRBJ2-7; possible D gene TRBD1, 7 bases. Trimming removed 0 bases at V and 7 bases at J, with 10 bases between. The germline gives CDR1 LGHNA, CDR2 YSLEER. The length of the CDR3 is 13 residues.

V is TRBV7-2 and J is TRBJ2-7; D uncertain. The CDR3 length is 13 residues. The ends were cut back, 2 bases at V and 9 bases at J, with 14 bases in the middle. In germline, CDR1 is SGHTA, CDR2 FQGNSA. The CDR3 sequence is CASSLIGVSGQYF. The CDR3, as DNA: TGTGCCAGCAGCTTAATCGGCGTTTCGGGGCAGTACTTC.

This sequence joins TRBV7-9 and TRBJ2-7, with TRBD2 matching over 7 bases. Losses at the gene ends were 0 bases for V and 3 bases for J; bases not matched to a gene: 2. The CDR3 extends over 14 amino acids. The germline V gene encodes CDR1 SEHNR and CDR2 FQNEAQ (reference sequence). DNA for the CDR3: TGTGCCAGCAGCTTAGCGGGAGGGCACTACGAGCAGTACTTC. This translates into CASSLAGGHYEQYF.

CDR3 protein: CASGLVLSGDTEAFF. The CDR3 DNA follows: TGTGCTAGTGGTTTGGTACTGTCAGGGGACACTGAAGCTTTCTTT. The chain carries TRBV12-5 and TRBJ1-1; the D gene is possibly TRBD1 (6 bases). V dropped 0 bases and J dropped 3 bases, with 11 bases sitting between them. The CDR3 has 15 residues. CDR1 and CDR2 from the germline V gene are LGHNT and FRNRAP.

This chain joins TRBV2 and TRBJ2-7; maybe TRBD1 (6 bases). The CDR3 totals 12 residues. Trimming took off 6 bases at V and 9 bases at J, with 15 bases between the two ends. Germline CDR1 and CDR2: SNHLY and FYNNEI. CDR3 nucleotide sequence: TGTGCCAGCAGGGACAGCCTCATCGGGCAGTACTTC. Translating gives CASRDSLIGQYF.

The genes are TRBV4-1 and TRBJ2-3, with 7 bases identical to TRBD1. Germline lookup yields CDR1 MGHRA and CDR2 YSYEKL. This CDR3 comprises 16 residues. With 4 bases clipped from V and 2 bases from J, the junction kept 9 bases outside the gene matches. The CDR3 DNA sequence: TGCGCCAGCAGCCCCCCCAGAGGGGGCCCCACAGATACGCAGTATTTT. It codes for CASSPPRGGPTDTQYF.

V gene TRBV19 combines with J gene TRBJ1-1, with TRBD1 matching over 7 bases. CDR1 and CDR2 from the germline V gene are LNHDA and SQIVND (reference sequence). CDR3 length: 15 amino acids. V dropped 3 bases and J dropped 0; count of bases not matched to a gene: 4. CDR3 in amino acids: CASSIPGQLNTEAFF. In DNA, the CDR3 is TGTGCCAGTAGTATCCCGGGACAGCTGAACACTGAAGCTTTCTTT.

The chain links TRBV7-9 to TRBJ1-2; D is perhaps TRBD1 (5 bases). The V gene lost 3 bases and the J gene lost 7 bases, with 18 bases spanning the gap. There are 15 residues in the CDR3. Per germline, CDR1 SEHNR and CDR2 FQNEAQ (reference sequence). Here the CDR3 reads CASSLAGFVFPGYTF. For the CDR3, the DNA is TGTGCCAGCAGCTTGGCAGGGTTTGTTTTTCCTGGCTACACCTTC.

The chain has TRBV7-2 and TRBJ1-1, with TRBD1 as a possible D gene (6 bases). The CDR3 totals 14 residues. Trimming removed 5 bases at V and 2 bases at J, with 12 bases between. Germline V gives CDR1 SGHTA, CDR2 FQGNSA. In DNA form, the CDR3 reads TGTGCCAGCAGCACACAGGGCGGTAACACTGAAGCTTTCTTT. Protein sequence: CASSTQGGNTEAFF. Full variable domain (remainder filled in from reference TRBV7-2 and TRBJ1-1): GAGVSQSPSNKVTEKGKDVELRCDPISGHTALYWYRQSLGQGLEFLIYFQGNSAPDKSGLPSDRFSAERTGGSVSTLTIQRTQQEDSAVYLCASSTQGGNTEAFFGQGTRLTVV.

The chain links TRBV4-3 to TRBJ1-4, with D tentatively TRBD1 (5 bases). Germline V gives CDR1 LGHNA, CDR2 YSLEER. There are 15 residues in the CDR3. Trimming took 1 base from V and 5 from J, leaving 11 bases between them. The CDR3 sequence is CASSQGTSVNEKLFF. The CDR3 DNA sequence: TGCGCCAGCAGCCAAGGGACAAGCGTCAATGAAAAACTGTTTTTT.

This clone came up a few times. The chain carries TRBV28 and TRBJ1-1; D is perhaps TRBD1 (5 bases). Germline CDR1 reads MDHEN; CDR2 reads SYDVKM. The CDR3 loop spans 16 amino acids. V was trimmed by 1 base and J by 4 bases, leaving 16 bases between them. The CDR3 sequence is CASSLLRKTVITEAFF. DNA for the CDR3: TGTGCCAGCAGTTTATTACGAAAGACAGTAATCACTGAAGCTTTCTTT.

The chain employs TRBV12-5 and TRBJ2-1, with D perhaps TRBD1 (6 bases). Germline V gives CDR1 LGHNT, CDR2 FRNRAP. The V and J ends lost 5 bases and 0 bases respectively, with 14 bases between them. This CDR3 is built from 16 residues. The CDR3 DNA reads as TGTGCTAGTGGTCCCTGGACAGTCAGCTCCTACAATGAGCAGTTCTTC. This sequence encodes CASGPWTVSSYNEQFF.

The J gene is TRBJ2-3, the V gene TRBV5-1, with 16 bases that match TRBD2. V shed 4 bases, J shed 1 base, and the junction held 6 bases outside the gene matches. Germline V gives CDR1 SGHRS, CDR2 YFSETQ. The CDR3 has 18 amino acids. The CDR3 spells CASSLGLAGGPGTDTQYF. DNA of the CDR3: TGCGCCAGCAGCCTGGGACTAGCGGGGGGGCCCGGCACAGATACGCAGTATTTT.

The V and J genes are TRBV4-1 and TRBJ1-6; weak D call: TRBD1 (5 bases). CDR1 and CDR2 (germline): MGHRA, YSYEKL. Trimming removed 7 bases at V and 10 bases at J, with 14 bases between. CDR3 length: 13 residues. CDR3: CASKPGGESPLHF. In DNA form, the CDR3 reads TGCGCCAGCAAGCCCGGGGGGGAGTCACCCCTCCACTTT.

This clone was observed a single time. V and J are TRBV15 and TRBJ1-1; perhaps TRBD1 as D (6 bases). Germline loops: CDR1 LNHNV, CDR2 YYDKDF (reference sequence). V was shortened by 5 bases and J by 4 bases, with 17 bases between the two germline ends. CDR3 length: 15 amino acids. The CDR3 sequence: CATSSRLGAGTEAFF. The CDR3 bases are TGTGCCACCAGCTCGCGCTTGGGGGCAGGCACTGAAGCTTTCTTT.

This chain connects TRBV30 to TRBJ1-5, with 9 bases lining up with TRBD1. The V gene end was trimmed by 0 bases and the J gene end by 0 bases; junction bases not matched to a gene: 18. This CDR3 region has 21 residues. Germline V gives CDR1 GTSNPN, CDR2 SVGIG (reference sequence). CDR3 residues: CAWSVHRTGQGGWASNQPQHF. Written as DNA, the CDR3 is TGTGCCTGGAGTGTACACAGAACGGGACAGGGAGGTTGGGCTAGCAATCAGCCCCAGCATTTT.

V gene TRBV18 combines with J gene TRBJ2-1; D might be TRBD2 (5 bases). Germline-derived CDR1 and CDR2 are KGHSH and LQKENI. Trimming took off 3 bases at V and 5 bases at J, with 23 bases between the two ends. The CDR3 runs to 18 residues. CDR3 region: CASSPRRLQKKQDNEQFF. Written as DNA, the CDR3 is TGTGCCAGCTCACCTCGCAGACTACAAAAAAAGCAGGACAATGAGCAGTTCTTC.

This chain links TRBV6-1 with TRBJ1-2; 7 positions match TRBD1. Germline V gene lookup returns CDR1 MNHNS and CDR2 SASEGT. This CDR3 comprises 14 residues. V lost 7 bases and J lost 8; bases outside the gene matches: 13. The CDR3 here is CASNEGQEWEGYTF. The CDR3 nucleotides read TGTGCCAGCAACGAAGGACAGGAATGGGAAGGCTACACCTTC.

This clone came up once. The genes are TRBV19 and TRBJ2-3; 11 positions match TRBD2. CDR1 LNHDA and CDR2 SQIVND come from the germline V gene (reference sequence). The CDR3 loop spans 15 amino acids. Trimming removed 7 bases from V and 7 bases from J; junction bases left unmatched: 10. The CDR3 sequence is CASNPTSGNFNTQYF. DNA of the CDR3: TGTGCCAGTAATCCGACTAGCGGGAATTTTAATACGCAGTATTTT. The full variable domain, its missing parts supplied by reference TRBV19 and TRBJ2-3, is DGGITQSPKYLFRKEGQNVTLSCEQNLNHDAMYWYRQDPGQGLRLIYYSQIVNDFQKGDIAEGYSVSREKKESFPLTVTSAQKNPTAFYLCASNPTSGNFNTQYFGPGTRLTVL.

The chain recombines TRBV4-3 with TRBJ2-7; TRBD2 matches 8 bases. Germline lookup yields CDR1 LGHNA and CDR2 YSLEER. There are 16 residues in the CDR3. J was trimmed by 7 bases and V by 0 bases; bases with no gene match: 11. The CDR3 loop is CASSQDGRTSSEEQYF. CDR3 DNA sequence: TGCGCCAGCAGCCAAGATGGAAGGACTAGCAGCGAGGAGCAGTACTTC.

The chain carries TRBV9 and TRBJ2-7; D is perhaps TRBD1 (5 bases). Trimming took 0 bases from V and 1 from J, leaving 8 bases between them. Germline CDR1 is SGDLS and CDR2 is YYNGEE. CDR3 length equals 14 residues. For the CDR3, the DNA is TGTGCCAGCAGCGTAGGGGCAGGGTCCTACGAGCAGTACTTC. It codes for CASSVGAGSYEQYF.